This T cell receptor (beta chain) was identified during a study of T cells in Graves' hyperthyroidism and ophthalmopathy. Study-wide findings and caveats: In the blood, most expanded thyroid clonotypes above 0.001 appeared as well.

Template material for amplifying TCR beta CDR3 regions consisted of RNA transcripts. When the TCR CDR3 underwent first-round RT-PCR, the HTBI primer set was used. TCRdb analysed the multiplex PCR reads with MiXCR anew, one entry per CDR3 protein. This table holds 130,000 to 150,000 distinct CDR3 sequences, approximately 20% found once. Germline V gene data show CDR1 as MNHNS and CDR2 as SASEGT. Between the trimmed V and J ends, which lost 7 bases and 5 bases, there was a span of 23 bases. The CDR3 has 16 amino acids. This clonotype has ten or more counts. Its target is unknown. The clonotype was recovered from a woman in her forties or fifties with Graves' hyperthyroidism that later progressed to Graves' ophthalmopathy. This chain uses TRBV6-1 with TRBJ1-1; perhaps TRBD1 as D (5 bases). Sequenced material: blood. Here the CDR3 DNA reads TGTGCCAGCATGAGTTATGACCGAAGGGGAAGGACTGAAGCTTTCTTT. It encodes CASMSYDRRGRTEAFF.